Described below is a single T cell receptor (beta chain) sequence and its context. The PCR was carried out with 60 Vbeta primers and 13 Jbeta primers. TCRdb's copy holds only in-frame clones and misses some; the assay was immunoSEQ multiplex PCR. The sample contains 150,000 to 250,000 clones, about four fifths of which appear only once. This record belongs to a study of cytomegalovirus exposure and HLA in healthy donors. This CDR3 is 13 amino acids long. CDR1 and CDR2 from the germline V gene are WNHNN and SYGVQD (reference sequence). Germline trimming cut 6 bases from V and 7 bases from J; bases unmatched to any gene: 8.

The genes are TRBV10-1 and TRBJ1-1; 7 nucleotides agree with TRBD1. Sequenced sample: PBMCs. This TCR was sampled from a girl aged 10 to 17 in good health and CMV-seropositive. CDR3: CASSPQGYGEAFF. CDR3 in DNA: TGCGCCAGCAGCCCACAGGGGTACGGTGAAGCTTTCTTT.